This section outlines one TCR beta chain sequence together with its context. Clones were read by immunoSEQ multiplex PCR, and TCRdb kept only the in-frame ones, dropping some. The sample has 24,000 or so clones, 80% to 90% seen once. The data are from a study of preoperative IRX-2 immunotherapy in early breast cancer. Sample treatment: preoperative locoregional IRX-2 cytokine immunotherapy. Preoperative locoregional IRX-2 cytokine immunotherapy was tested in the phase Ib source study. Sequenced here: tumor tissue, sampled after IRX-2 immunotherapy. This TCR derives from a human donor with breast cancer.

CDR3 residues: CASSLHPNTEAFF. The CDR3 DNA follows: TGTGCCAGCAGCCTACACCCGAACACTGAAGCTTTCTTT. This sequence joins TRBV7-9 and TRBJ1-1; D gene unclear. CDR3 length: 13 residues. The V gene's germline CDR1 is SEHNR and CDR2 FQNEAQ (reference sequence). Trimming took 5 bases from V and 1 from J, leaving 8 bases between them.